This T cell receptor (beta chain) was recorded in a study of shared T cell receptors in the human thymus. The CDR3 runs to 14 residues. Germline assignment: CDR1 SGHTA and CDR2 FQGNSA. The V gene lost 5 bases and the J gene lost 2 bases, with 10 bases spanning the gap. The repertoire was sequenced with immunoSEQ multiplex PCR; TCRdb's copy has only in-frame clones and lacks some. The profile shows about 610,000 clones, 88% of them singletons. These sequences were also reported in another study, on human thymus T cells.

The sequence was collected from a boy less than two years old with a congenital heart defect. This sequence joins TRBV7-2 and TRBJ2-1, with a tentative D call TRBD2 (5 bases). Sequenced input: thymocytes. The CDR3 region is CASSHGLPYNEQFF. The CDR3 bases are TGTGCCAGCAGCCATGGACTTCCCTACAATGAGCAGTTCTTC.